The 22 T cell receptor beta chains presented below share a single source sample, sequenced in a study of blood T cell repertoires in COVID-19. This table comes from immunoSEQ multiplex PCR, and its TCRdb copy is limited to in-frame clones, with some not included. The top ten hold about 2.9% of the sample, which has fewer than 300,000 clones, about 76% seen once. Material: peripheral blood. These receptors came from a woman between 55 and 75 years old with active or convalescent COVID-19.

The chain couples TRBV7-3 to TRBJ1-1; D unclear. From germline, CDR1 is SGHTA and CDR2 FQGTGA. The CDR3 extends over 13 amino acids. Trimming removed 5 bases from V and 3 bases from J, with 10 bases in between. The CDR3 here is CASSPGEDTEAFF. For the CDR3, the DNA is TGTGCCAGCAGCCCCGGGGAAGACACTGAAGCTTTCTTT.

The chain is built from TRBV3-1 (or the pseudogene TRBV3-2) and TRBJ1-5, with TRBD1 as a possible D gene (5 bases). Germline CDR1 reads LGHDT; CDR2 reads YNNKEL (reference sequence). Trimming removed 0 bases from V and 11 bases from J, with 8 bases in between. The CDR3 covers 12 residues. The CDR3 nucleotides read TGTGCCAGCAGCCAAGAAACGGGGGCCCAGCATTTT. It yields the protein CASSQETGAQHF.

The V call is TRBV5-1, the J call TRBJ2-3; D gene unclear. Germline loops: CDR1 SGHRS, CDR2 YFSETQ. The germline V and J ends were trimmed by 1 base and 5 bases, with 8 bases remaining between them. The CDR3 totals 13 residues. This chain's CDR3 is CASSLSFVDTQYF. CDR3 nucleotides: TGCGCCAGCAGCTTGTCTTTCGTAGATACGCAGTATTTT.

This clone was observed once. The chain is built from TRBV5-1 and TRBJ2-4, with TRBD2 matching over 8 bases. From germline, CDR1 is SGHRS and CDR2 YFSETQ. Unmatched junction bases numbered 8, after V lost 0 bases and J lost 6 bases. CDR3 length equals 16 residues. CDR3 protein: CASSLVPGGLGNIQYF. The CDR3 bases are TGCGCCAGCAGCTTGGTGCCGGGGGGGCTAGGAAACATTCAGTACTTC. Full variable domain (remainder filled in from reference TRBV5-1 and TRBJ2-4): KAGVTQTPRYLIKTRGQQVTLSCSPISGHRSVSWYQQTPGQGLQFLFEYFSETQRNKGNFPGRFSGRQFSNSRSEMNVSTLELGDSALYLCASSLVPGGLGNIQYFGAGTRLSVL.

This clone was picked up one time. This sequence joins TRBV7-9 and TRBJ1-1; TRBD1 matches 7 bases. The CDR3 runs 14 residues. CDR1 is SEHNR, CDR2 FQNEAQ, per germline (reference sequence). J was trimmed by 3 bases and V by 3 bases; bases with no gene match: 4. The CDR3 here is CASSFGQADTEAFF. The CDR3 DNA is TGTGCCAGCAGCTTCGGACAGGCTGACACTGAAGCTTTCTTT.

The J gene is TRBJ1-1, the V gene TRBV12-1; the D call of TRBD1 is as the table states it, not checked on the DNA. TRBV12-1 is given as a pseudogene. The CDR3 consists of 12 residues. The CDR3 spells CASSLHRGQAFF. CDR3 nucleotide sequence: TGTGCCAGCAGCCTCCACAGGGGGCAAGCTTTCTTT.

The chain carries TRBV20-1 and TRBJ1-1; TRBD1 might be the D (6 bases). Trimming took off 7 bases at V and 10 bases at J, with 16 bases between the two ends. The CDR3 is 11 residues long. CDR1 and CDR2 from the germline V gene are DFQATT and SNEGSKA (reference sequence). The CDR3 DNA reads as TGCAGTGGACAGGCCATAGGTGTAGCTTTCTTT. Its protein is CSGQAIGVAFF.

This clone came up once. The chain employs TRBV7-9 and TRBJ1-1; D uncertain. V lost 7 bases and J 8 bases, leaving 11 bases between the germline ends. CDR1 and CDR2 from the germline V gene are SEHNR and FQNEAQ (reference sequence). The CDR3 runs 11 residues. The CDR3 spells CASTFGQEAFF. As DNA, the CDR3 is TGTGCCAGCACCTTTGGTCAGGAAGCTTTCTTT.

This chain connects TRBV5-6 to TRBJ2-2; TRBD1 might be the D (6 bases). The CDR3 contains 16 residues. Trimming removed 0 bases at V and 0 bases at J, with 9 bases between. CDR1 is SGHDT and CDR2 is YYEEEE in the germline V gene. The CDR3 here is CASSLGTVANTGELFF. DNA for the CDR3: TGTGCCAGCAGCTTGGGGACAGTTGCGAACACCGGGGAGCTGTTTTTT.

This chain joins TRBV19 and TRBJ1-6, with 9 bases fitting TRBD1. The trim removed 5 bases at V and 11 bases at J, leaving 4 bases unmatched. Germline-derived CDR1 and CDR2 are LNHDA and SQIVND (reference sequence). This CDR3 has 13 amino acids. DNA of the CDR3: TGTGCCAGTAGTGGACAGGGGAAGCCACCCCTCCACTTT. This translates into CASSGQGKPPLHF.

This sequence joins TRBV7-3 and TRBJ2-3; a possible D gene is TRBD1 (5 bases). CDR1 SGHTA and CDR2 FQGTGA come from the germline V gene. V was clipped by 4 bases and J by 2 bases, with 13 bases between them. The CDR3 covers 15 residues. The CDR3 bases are TGTGCCAGCAGCTCCCCAGGGTCTGCCACAGATACGCAGTATTTT. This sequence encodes CASSSPGSATDTQYF.

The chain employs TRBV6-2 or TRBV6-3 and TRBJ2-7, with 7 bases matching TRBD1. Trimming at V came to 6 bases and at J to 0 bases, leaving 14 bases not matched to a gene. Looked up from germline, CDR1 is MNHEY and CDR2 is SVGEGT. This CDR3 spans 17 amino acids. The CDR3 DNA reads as TGTGCCAGCAGCCCCCCACCCGGGACAGTCCCCTCCTACGAGCAGTACTTC. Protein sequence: CASSPPPGTVPSYEQYF.

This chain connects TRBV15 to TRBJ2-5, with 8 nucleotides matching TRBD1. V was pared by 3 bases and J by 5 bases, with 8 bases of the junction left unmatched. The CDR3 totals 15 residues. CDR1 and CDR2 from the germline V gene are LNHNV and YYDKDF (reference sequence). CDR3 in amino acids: CATSRRTGRTETQYF. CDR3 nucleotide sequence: TGTGCCACCAGCAGGAGGACAGGGCGGACGGAGACCCAGTACTTC.

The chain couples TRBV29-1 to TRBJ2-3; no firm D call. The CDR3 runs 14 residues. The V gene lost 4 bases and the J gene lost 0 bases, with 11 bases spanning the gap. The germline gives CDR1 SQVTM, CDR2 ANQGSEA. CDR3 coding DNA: TGCAGCGTTGCTTCGATAACTAGCACAGATACGCAGTATTTT. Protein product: CSVASITSTDTQYF.

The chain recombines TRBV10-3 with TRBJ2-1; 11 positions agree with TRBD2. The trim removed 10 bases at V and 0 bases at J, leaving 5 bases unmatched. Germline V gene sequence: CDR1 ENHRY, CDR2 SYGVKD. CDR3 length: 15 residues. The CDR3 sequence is CASSGGESSYNEQFF. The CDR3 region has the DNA TGTGCCAGTAGCGGGGGGGAAAGCTCCTACAATGAGCAGTTCTTC.

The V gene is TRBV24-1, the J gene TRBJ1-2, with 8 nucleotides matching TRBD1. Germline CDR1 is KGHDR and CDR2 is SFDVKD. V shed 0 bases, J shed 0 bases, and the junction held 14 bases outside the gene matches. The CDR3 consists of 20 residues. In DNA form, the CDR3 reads TGTGCCACCAGTGATTTGCCGGGGTCCAGGGGGCGTGAAGCTAACTATGGCTACACCTTC. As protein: CATSDLPGSRGREANYGYTF.

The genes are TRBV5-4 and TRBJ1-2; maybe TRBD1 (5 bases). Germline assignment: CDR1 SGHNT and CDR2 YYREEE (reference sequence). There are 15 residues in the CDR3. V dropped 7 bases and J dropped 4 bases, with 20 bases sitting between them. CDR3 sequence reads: CASQDDWGQRYGYTF. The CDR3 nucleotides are TGTGCCAGCCAAGATGATTGGGGCCAGCGCTATGGCTACACCTTC. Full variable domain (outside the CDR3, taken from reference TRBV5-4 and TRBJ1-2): ETGVTQSPTHLIKTRGQQVTLRCSSQSGHNTVSWYQQALGQGPQFIFQYYREEENGRGNFPPRFSGLQFPNYSSELNVNALELDDSALYLCASQDDWGQRYGYTFGSGTRLTVV.

This chain's CDR3 is CASSSGQTGELFF. CDR3 in DNA: TGTGCCAGCAGCTCTGGACAGACCGGGGAGCTGTTTTTT. The chain has TRBV5-6 and TRBJ2-2; D possibly corresponds to TRBD1 (6 bases). V shed 3 bases and J shed 5 bases, with 8 bases lying between them. The germline V gene encodes CDR1 SGHDT and CDR2 YYEEEE. The length of the CDR3 is 13 residues. Combining the CDR3 with reference TRBV5-6 and TRBJ2-2 gives the whole variable domain DAGVTQSPTHLIKTRGQQVTLRCSPKSGHDTVSWYQQALGQGPQFIFQYYEEEERQRGNFPDRFSGHQFPNYSSELNVNALLLGDSALYLCASSSGQTGELFFGEGSRLTVL.

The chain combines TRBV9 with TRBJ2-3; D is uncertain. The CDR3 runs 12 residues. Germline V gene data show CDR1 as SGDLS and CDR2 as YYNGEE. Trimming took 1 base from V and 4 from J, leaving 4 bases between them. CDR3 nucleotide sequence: TGTGCCAGCAGCGTACGGTCAGATACGCAGTATTTT. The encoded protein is CASSVRSDTQYF.

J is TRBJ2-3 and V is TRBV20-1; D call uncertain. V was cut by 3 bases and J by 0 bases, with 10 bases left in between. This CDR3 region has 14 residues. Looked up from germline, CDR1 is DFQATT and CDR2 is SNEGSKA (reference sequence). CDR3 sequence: CSASRLESTDTQYF. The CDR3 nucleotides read TGCAGTGCTAGTAGGCTGGAGAGCACAGATACGCAGTATTTT.

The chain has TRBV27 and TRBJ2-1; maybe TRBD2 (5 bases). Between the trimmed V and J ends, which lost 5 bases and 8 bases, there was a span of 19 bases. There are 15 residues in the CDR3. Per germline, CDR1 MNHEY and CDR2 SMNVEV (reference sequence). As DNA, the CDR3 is TGTGCCAGCAGTCGTCTCCTTACTAGACTCGATGAGCAGTTCTTC. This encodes CASSRLLTRLDEQFF.

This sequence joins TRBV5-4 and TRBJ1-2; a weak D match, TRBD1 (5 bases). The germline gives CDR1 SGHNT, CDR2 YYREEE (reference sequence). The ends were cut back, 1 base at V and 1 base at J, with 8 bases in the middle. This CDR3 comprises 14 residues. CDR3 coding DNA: TGTGCCAGCAGCTTGTTGGGACTTAACTATGGCTACACCTTC. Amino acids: CASSLLGLNYGYTF. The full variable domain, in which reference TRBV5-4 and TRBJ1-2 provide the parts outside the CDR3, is ETGVTQSPTHLIKTRGQQVTLRCSSQSGHNTVSWYQQALGQGPQFIFQYYREEENGRGNFPPRFSGLQFPNYSSELNVNALELDDSALYLCASSLLGLNYGYTFGSGTRLTVV.